These 30 T cell receptor beta chains were sequenced from one sample in a study of shared clonotypes between healthy human individuals. Using immunoSEQ multiplex PCR, the repertoire was profiled, and TCRdb retains in-frame clones only, with some absent. The repertoire holds about 990,000 clones, around three quarters seen once, with roughly 0.55% in the top ten. Sequenced input: memory CD4+ T cells from PBMCs. Subset of the sample: CD45RA-negative fraction. These receptors were collected from a man aged 18 to 29 in good health. Some clones in this sample may be carry-over from other donors' samples.

CDR3 nucleotide sequence: TGTGCCAGCTCACCAAAGGTCGAGCAGGGGGACGGCTACACCTTC. Protein sequence: CASSPKVEQGDGYTF. The rearrangement links TRBV18 to TRBJ1-2; TRBD1 agrees at 7 bases. This CDR3 contains 15 residues. V lost 2 bases and J lost 8; bases outside the gene matches: 11. CDR1 is KGHSH, CDR2 LQKENI, per germline.

This clone showed up just a few times. The rearrangement uses TRBV5-4 and TRBJ2-2; the D gene could be TRBD1 or TRBD2 (6 bases each). CDR3 length: 16 residues. V was pared by 0 bases and J by 1 base, with 10 bases between. CDR1 SGHNT and CDR2 YYREEE come from the germline V gene (reference sequence). The CDR3 here is CASSLDGGRNTGELFF. The CDR3 region has the DNA TGTGCCAGCAGCTTGGACGGGGGCCGGAACACCGGGGAGCTGTTTTTT.

This clone was seen just once. This chain connects TRBV6-6 to TRBJ2-2; D call uncertain. The CDR3 is 13 amino acids. Germline CDR1 is MNHNY and CDR2 is SVGAGI (reference sequence). Trimming took 5 bases from V and 8 from J, leaving 12 bases between them. The CDR3 loop reads CASSPRLLGELFF. Written as DNA, the CDR3 is TGTGCCAGCAGTCCGCGACTCTTAGGGGAGCTGTTTTTT.

V and J are TRBV28 and TRBJ1-1; D not certain. Germline loops: CDR1 MDHEN, CDR2 SYDVKM. V lost 6 bases to trimming and J lost 1 base, with 12 bases between them. The CDR3 is made up of 14 amino acids. CDR3 amino acids: CASRIRTANTEAFF. CDR3 nucleotide sequence: TGTGCCAGCAGAATCCGTACAGCGAACACTGAAGCTTTCTTT.

This clone was recorded a few times. The J gene is TRBJ2-7, the V gene TRBV30, with D maybe TRBD1 (6 bases). The V gene lost 3 bases and the J gene lost 3 bases, with 12 bases spanning the gap. The CDR3 loop spans 13 amino acids. Germline-derived CDR1 and CDR2 are GTSNPN and SVGIG (reference sequence). CDR3 region: CAWSPGTLYEQYF. DNA of the CDR3: TGTGCCTGGAGCCCGGGGACACTCTACGAGCAGTACTTC.

This chain uses TRBV5-4 with TRBJ2-7, with unresolved D. Germline CDR1 and CDR2: SGHNT and YYREEE (reference sequence). The V and J ends lost 4 bases and 10 bases respectively, with 21 bases between them. CDR3 length equals 14 residues. CDR3 nucleotide sequence: TGTGCCAGCAGCCTGGCATCTGTTTCAGATGAACAGTACTTC. This encodes CASSLASVSDEQYF.

The chain recombines TRBV29-1 with TRBJ1-2, with D maybe TRBD1 (5 bases). Trimming pared 4 bases from V and 6 bases from J, leaving 12 bases between. Germline V gene sequence: CDR1 SQVTM, CDR2 ANQGSEA. The CDR3 covers 12 residues. In DNA, the CDR3 is TGCAGCGTTGTTCCAGGGACCCATGGCTACACCTTC. Encoded protein: CSVVPGTHGYTF.

The rearrangement links TRBV11-2 to TRBJ2-7, with D possibly being TRBD1 (6 bases). Trimming left V 5 bases short and J 6 bases short, with 14 bases between. Germline loops: CDR1 SGHAT, CDR2 FQNNGV. CDR3 length: 13 residues. The DNA for the CDR3 is TGTGCCAGCAGCCCTCCCAACAGGGCCGAGCAGTACTTC. Translated: CASSPPNRAEQYF.

The chain couples TRBV29-1 to TRBJ1-2; TRBD1 matches at 8 bases. The CDR3 is 12 amino acids. With V trimmed by 5 bases and J by 4 bases, 3 bases remained unmatched. Germline assignment: CDR1 SQVTM and CDR2 ANQGSEA. This chain's CDR3 is CSVRQGPYGYTF. CDR3 nucleotide sequence: TGCAGCGTTCGACAGGGGCCCTATGGCTACACCTTC.

This rearrangement joins TRBV28 to TRBJ2-2; D gene unclear. Between the trimmed V and J ends, which lost 4 bases and 6 bases, there was a span of 6 bases. Looked up from germline, CDR1 is MDHEN and CDR2 is SYDVKM. CDR3 length: 12 amino acids. The CDR3 nucleotides are TGTGCCAGCAGTTCCAACGCCGGGGAGCTGTTTTTT. It codes for CASSSNAGELFF.

V gene TRBV14 combines with J gene TRBJ1-2, with D maybe TRBD1 (6 bases). Trimming pared 1 base from V and 5 bases from J, leaving 11 bases between. This CDR3 is 14 amino acids long. CDR1 and CDR2 from the germline V gene are SGHDN and FVKESK. The DNA of the CDR3 is TGTGCCAGCAGCCAAGGAAGACAGGAATATGGCTACACCTTC. This sequence encodes CASSQGRQEYGYTF.

V and J are TRBV30 and TRBJ1-4, with D possibly being TRBD1 (6 bases). Between the trimmed V and J ends, which lost 5 bases and 8 bases, there was a span of 15 bases. Germline V gene sequence: CDR1 GTSNPN, CDR2 SVGIG (reference sequence). The CDR3 is made up of 13 amino acids. CDR3 nucleotide sequence: TGTGCCTGGCGGGGGCAGGGCTACGAAAAACTGTTTTTT. Translated: CAWRGQGYEKLFF.

This clone was observed a single time. The chain couples TRBV6-4 to TRBJ2-1; 7 bases match TRBD2. The CDR3 consists of 14 residues. Germline assignment: CDR1 MRHNA and CDR2 SNTAGT. The junction had 7 bases not matched to a gene; V was cut back by 6 bases and J by 5 bases. CDR3 loop: CASSLREKDNEQFF. Written as DNA, the CDR3 is TGTGCCAGCAGCTTGCGGGAGAAAGACAATGAGCAGTTCTTC.

The J gene is TRBJ2-6, the V gene TRBV10-2; no reliable D call. In germline, CDR1 is WSHSY, CDR2 SAAADI. V was pared by 6 bases and J by 3 bases, with 6 bases between. There are 13 residues in the CDR3. CDR3 in amino acids: CASRVGGANVLTF. The DNA for the CDR3 is TGCGCCAGCAGGGTAGGTGGGGCCAACGTCCTGACTTTC.

This chain joins TRBV4-3 and TRBJ2-7; possibly TRBD1 or TRBD2 for D (6 bases each). Germline CDR1 and CDR2: LGHNA and YSLEER. V was cut by 4 bases and J by 3 bases, with 13 bases left in between. This CDR3 spans 14 amino acids. The DNA for the CDR3 is TGCGCCAGCAGCCTCAAACAGGGAGGCTACGAGCAGTACTTC. It encodes CASSLKQGGYEQYF.

The V and J genes are TRBV7-9 and TRBJ2-3; 9 bases line up with TRBD2. CDR1 and CDR2 (germline): SEHNR, FQNEAQ (reference sequence). The CDR3 contains 17 residues. The CDR3 bases are TGTGCTGGAGCTAGCGGGATCGGCTTGGGGGGGACAGATACGCAGTATTTT. Translation: CAGASGIGLGGTDTQYF.

The chain recombines TRBV10-3 with TRBJ2-7, with D hard to call. This CDR3 has 16 amino acids. The V gene's germline CDR1 is ENHRY and CDR2 SYGVKD. The V end lost 0 bases, the J end lost 0 bases, and 12 bases lay between the germline ends. This chain's CDR3 is CAISESKSTHSYEQYF. CDR3 in DNA: TGTGCCATCAGTGAGTCGAAGAGTACCCACTCCTACGAGCAGTACTTC.

The chain links TRBV7-2 to TRBJ1-2; D is perhaps TRBD1 (5 bases). The CDR3 extends over 14 amino acids. Germline values: CDR1 SGHTA, CDR2 FQGNSA. With 1 base removed from V and 5 bases from J, the gap between germline ends came to 11 bases. The CDR3 reads CASSLGPGRYGYTF. The CDR3 coding sequence is TGTGCCAGCAGCTTAGGGCCAGGGCGATATGGCTACACCTTC.

The chain uses TRBV7-9 and TRBJ2-7; 8 nucleotides agree with TRBD1. V dropped 4 bases and J dropped 5; count of bases not matched to a gene: 13. The CDR3 extends over 16 amino acids. Per the germline V gene, CDR1 is SEHNR and CDR2 is FQNEAQ (reference sequence). The CDR3 sequence is CASSSRPLTGADEQYF. DNA for the CDR3: TGTGCCAGCAGCTCCCGACCGCTGACAGGGGCCGACGAGCAGTACTTC.

The table lists this clone with a count of one. The chain combines TRBV2 with TRBJ2-3; 11 bases match TRBD2. The V and J ends lost 8 bases and 0 bases, in that order; junction bases with no gene match: 16. The CDR3 spans 19 residues. Per germline, CDR1 SNHLY and CDR2 FYNNEI. CDR3 loop: CASGIAGGRDIDSTDTQYF. Here the CDR3 DNA reads TGTGCCAGCGGCATAGCGGGAGGGCGAGATATTGATAGCACAGATACGCAGTATTTT.

The J gene is TRBJ1-6, the V gene TRBV4-1, with a tentative D call TRBD1 (5 bases). V lost 1 base and J 7 bases, leaving 11 bases between the germline ends. The CDR3 covers 15 residues. The V gene's germline CDR1 is MGHRA and CDR2 YSYEKL. The CDR3 region has the DNA TGCGCCAGCAGCCAAGTCCAGGGCCACAATTCACCCCTCCACTTT. It is translated as CASSQVQGHNSPLHF.

The gene calls are TRBV6-1 and TRBJ2-7, with D perhaps given as TRBD1 or TRBD2 (5 bases each). Germline V gene lookup returns CDR1 MNHNS and CDR2 SASEGT. This CDR3 comprises 16 residues. The ends were cut back, 4 bases at V and 2 bases at J, with 18 bases in the middle. This CDR3 reads CASSAPLGTLAYEQYF. CDR3 nucleotides: TGTGCCAGCAGTGCCCCCCTGGGGACCTTAGCCTACGAGCAGTACTTC.

The chain has TRBV7-9 and TRBJ2-5; TRBD2 agrees at 7 bases. CDR3 length equals 16 residues. Germline assignment: CDR1 SEHNR and CDR2 FQNEAQ (reference sequence). Trimming took 5 bases from V and 2 from J; bases not matched to a gene: 11. The CDR3 reads CASSLPLAYGQETQYF. CDR3 nucleotides: TGTGCCAGCAGCCTCCCACTAGCGTATGGACAAGAGACCCAGTACTTC.

Points on this clone: This sequence is one base from a far larger clone and is likely a read error. Other DNA variants within this sample encode the same CDR3. The chain is built from TRBV7-2 and TRBJ2-3; D might be TRBD1 (5 bases). Trimming removed 0 bases at V and 4 bases at J, with 5 bases between. Germline V gene lookup returns CDR1 SGHTA and CDR2 FQGNSA. The CDR3 length is 13 residues. DNA of the CDR3: TGTGCCAGCAGCTTAGCGGGGCCAGATACGCAGTATTTT. Protein sequence: CASSLAGPDTQYF.

This clone has just one count. The chain recombines TRBV5-4 with TRBJ1-2, with 10 bases identical to TRBD1. This CDR3 comprises 17 residues. V shed 0 bases and J 6 bases; nucleotides not matched to a gene: 11. The V gene's germline CDR1 is SGHNT and CDR2 YYREEE (reference sequence). The CDR3 loop reads CASSLAGRRDRGHGYTF. The CDR3 DNA is TGTGCCAGCAGCTTGGCAGGACGGCGGGACAGGGGACATGGCTACACCTTC.

The count of this clone is one. This rearrangement joins TRBV4-3 to TRBJ2-3, with TRBD2 matching 15 bases. The CDR3 totals 20 residues. Germline V lookup: CDR1 LGHNA, CDR2 YSLEER. The V gene end was trimmed by 0 bases and the J gene end by 4 bases; junction bases not matched to a gene: 11. CDR3 sequence (DNA): TGCGCCAGCAGCCAAGAGGGACTAGCGGGAGGAGTGGTTAGTTCAGATACGCAGTATTTT. Its protein is CASSQEGLAGGVVSSDTQYF.

This chain joins TRBV6-6 and TRBJ1-1, with no clear D. The germline V gene encodes CDR1 MNHNY and CDR2 SVGAGI (reference sequence). V was trimmed by 6 bases and J by 0 bases, leaving 14 bases between them. The CDR3 length is 15 residues. The CDR3 protein is CASRTLGLMNTEAFF. The CDR3 DNA reads TGTGCCAGCAGAACTCTCGGGCTGATGAACACTGAAGCTTTCTTT.

This clone was seen just once. The rearrangement joins TRBV9 to TRBJ2-1; TRBD2 aligns across 7 bases. Germline CDR1 reads SGDLS; CDR2 reads YYNGEE. The CDR3 has 15 residues. After removal of 0 bases from V and 7 bases from J, the junction contained 7 bases not matched to a gene. Here the CDR3 DNA reads TGTGCCAGCAGCGTAGAAGCGGGACTATGGAATGAGCAGTTCTTC. Its translation is CASSVEAGLWNEQFF.

The gene calls are TRBV28 and TRBJ2-6; D is possibly TRBD1 (6 bases). Deletions cut 3 bases from V and 4 bases from J, with 28 bases between. Per the germline V gene, CDR1 is MDHEN and CDR2 is SYDVKM. The CDR3 loop spans 21 amino acids. The CDR3 DNA is TGTGCCAGCAGTTTCCCGAGGGGCAGGGGAAATTCCCCTGGAGGGGCCAACGTCCTGACTTTC. Translating gives CASSFPRGRGNSPGGANVLTF.

Worth noting for this clone: A read error likely explains this, since a far larger clone differs by one base. This chain joins TRBV7-2 and TRBJ1-1; no clear D. The CDR3 runs to 12 residues. Germline V gene lookup returns CDR1 SGHTA and CDR2 FQGNSA. CDR3 sequence reads: CASSLGNTEAIF. CDR3 DNA: TGTGCCAGCAGCTTGGGGAACACTGAAGCTATCTTT.